These 26 T cell receptor beta chains came from one sample sequenced in a study of T-cell reconstitution after alpha-beta-depleted transplantation in children. The library targeted TCRbeta and was prepared with unique molecular identifiers. TCRdb reanalysed the PCR reads using MiXCR and keeps one entry per CDR3 protein. The table lists roughly 100,000 distinct CDR3 sequences, 6% of them singletons. This sample comprised PBMCs, mostly from graft donor cells, obtained 60 days after TCRalphabeta/CD19-depleted stem cell transplant. These receptors were obtained from a female patient aged 2-10 years who had a stem cell transplant for Fanconi anemia, so the T cells may come from the graft donor.

This clonotype has at least ten counts. The genes are TRBV29-1 and TRBJ2-7; 13 nucleotides agree with TRBD2. Germline V gives CDR1 SQVTM, CDR2 ANQGSEA. This CDR3 is 13 amino acids long. J was trimmed by 6 bases and V by 5 bases; bases with no gene match: 4. The CDR3 protein is CSVWTSGRPEQYF. In DNA form, the CDR3 reads TGCAGCGTTTGGACTAGCGGGAGACCCGAGCAGTACTTC.

The chain couples TRBV20-1 to TRBJ2-1; TRBD2 agrees at 13 bases. The CDR3 has 16 residues. With 6 bases clipped from V and 7 bases from J, the junction kept 12 bases outside the gene matches. Germline V gene data show CDR1 as DFQATT and CDR2 as SNEGSKA (reference sequence). The CDR3 here is CSANLGTSGKSNEQFF. In DNA form, the CDR3 reads TGCAGTGCCAACCTTGGGACTAGCGGGAAGTCAAATGAGCAGTTCTTC.

This clonotype has ten or more counts. The J gene is TRBJ1-3, the V gene TRBV12-3 or TRBV12-4; no definite D call. Trimming stripped 3 bases from V and 0 bases from J, with 3 bases between. The CDR3 sequence is 13 residues long. CDR3 sequence: CASSFNSGNTIYF. CDR3 nucleotides: TGTGCCAGCAGTTTTAACTCTGGAAACACCATATATTTT.

A few counts support this clonotype. The V and J genes are TRBV7-2 and TRBJ2-5, with 11 bases matching TRBD2. The germline V gene encodes CDR1 SGHTA and CDR2 FQGNSA. The CDR3 length is 14 residues. Trimming cost V 5 bases and J 3 bases; bases outside gene matches: 2. CDR3 nucleotides: TGTGCCAGCAGCGAGGGACTAGCGGAAGAGACCCAGTACTTC. This sequence encodes CASSEGLAEETQYF.

This clonotype occurred many times. The chain combines TRBV27 with TRBJ2-3, with D maybe TRBD1 (11 bases). The CDR3 has 17 residues. CDR1 is MNHEY, CDR2 SMNVEV, per germline (reference sequence). With 2 bases removed from V and 15 bases from J, the gap between germline ends came to 30 bases. CDR3 protein: CASSLVSGTGGASGSYF. CDR3 nucleotide sequence: TGTGCCAGCAGTTTAGTGTCCGGGACAGGGGGGGCTAGCGGGAGTTATTTT.

This clonotype was recorded many times. The chain employs TRBV6-2 or TRBV6-3 and TRBJ2-7; weak D call: TRBD2 (6 bases). The ends were cut back, 8 bases at V and 3 bases at J, with 17 bases in the middle. This CDR3 spans 14 amino acids. Germline V CDR1 and CDR2: MNHEY, SVGEGT. The CDR3 region has the DNA TGTGCCAGCGGGTATAGCGGAACTTTCTACGAGCAGTACTTC. Translation: CASGYSGTFYEQYF.

This clonotype came up many times. This rearrangement joins TRBV6-1 to TRBJ2-3; 8 nucleotides line up with TRBD1. After removal of 6 bases from V and 2 bases from J, the junction contained 10 bases not matched to a gene. The germline V gene encodes CDR1 MNHNS and CDR2 SASEGT. There are 16 residues in the CDR3. In DNA, the CDR3 is TGTGCCAGCAGCTTGAGGACAGGGCTCTTCACAGATACGCAGTATTTT. Amino acid sequence: CASSLRTGLFTDTQYF.

V is TRBV5-1 and J is TRBJ2-3; tentatively, D is TRBD1 (5 bases). V lost 1 base and J 0 bases, leaving 12 bases between the germline ends. The CDR3 runs to 16 residues. Per germline, CDR1 SGHRS and CDR2 YFSETQ. Written as DNA, the CDR3 is TGCGCCAGCAGCTTGCGGAGACAGTCTAGCACAGATACGCAGTATTTT. Amino acid sequence: CASSLRRQSSTDTQYF.

About this clonotype: A much larger clone lies one base from this, so it may be a read error. This chain connects TRBV3-1 to TRBJ2-2; 13 bases line up with TRBD2. This CDR3 contains 18 residues. Germline V gene sequence: CDR1 LGHDT, CDR2 YNNKEL (reference sequence). Germline trimming cut 7 bases from V and 2 bases from J; bases unmatched to any gene: 10. CDR3: CASTPYGTSGENTGELFF. The CDR3 bases are TGTGCCAGCACCCCCTATGGGACTAGCGGGGAAAACACCGGGGAGCTGTTTTTT.

The genes are TRBV11-3 and TRBJ1-1; 9 nucleotides align to TRBD1. CDR1 SGHNT and CDR2 YENEEA come from the germline V gene. The CDR3 sequence is 16 residues long. Trimming removed 2 bases from V and 5 bases from J; junction bases left unmatched: 9. The CDR3 nucleotides read TGTGCCAGCAGCTTATCCGAACAGGGGGCCGGGACTGAAGCTTTCTTT. It translates to CASSLSEQGAGTEAFF.

V usage is TRBV25-1 and J usage is TRBJ2-2; 12 bases align to TRBD2. The J segment lost 7 bases and the V segment lost 2 bases, leaving 5 bases of the junction unmatched. Per germline, CDR1 MGHDK and CDR2 SYGVNS. The CDR3 sequence is 16 residues long. The CDR3 protein is CASSEDGLAGFGELFF. In DNA, the CDR3 is TGTGCCAGCAGTGAAGACGGACTAGCGGGGTTCGGGGAGCTGTTTTTT.

About this clonotype: With a much larger clone just one base away, this may be a read error. The V and J genes are TRBV12-3 or TRBV12-4 and TRBJ1-1; D gene uncertain. The CDR3 is 13 residues long. Trimming removed 6 bases at V and 0 bases at J, with 8 bases between. The CDR3 region has the DNA TGTGCCAGCAGCTTTGGGTTGAACACTGAAGCTTTCTTT. Translated: CASSFGLNTEAFF.

This clonotype showed up many times. V and J are TRBV5-1 and TRBJ2-1; a weak D match, TRBD1 (6 bases). The V and J ends lost 0 bases and 2 bases respectively, with 12 bases between them. This CDR3 has 16 residues. CDR1 and CDR2 (germline): SGHRS, YFSETQ. For the CDR3, the DNA is TGCGCCAGCAGCTTGGGAACAGGGAACCCCTACAATGAGCAGTTCTTC. It translates to CASSLGTGNPYNEQFF.

This clonotype has just a few counts. The chain is built from TRBV15 and TRBJ1-1; 9 nucleotides match TRBD1. V was pared by 3 bases and J by 11 bases, with 7 bases of the junction left unmatched. The CDR3 totals 13 residues. Looked up from germline, CDR1 is LNHNV and CDR2 is YYDKDF (reference sequence). The CDR3 DNA is TGTGCCACCAGCAGCGACAGGGGGGGTTCGGCTTTCTTT. The encoded protein is CATSSDRGGSAFF.

With respect to this clonotype: The CDR3 does not end in the conserved phenylalanine or tryptophan, so this is likely a read error. The chain uses TRBV3-1 and TRBJ1-2; D gene ambiguous. V was shortened by 1 base and J by 2 bases, with 5 bases between the two germline ends. CDR1 and CDR2 from the germline V gene are LGHDT and YNNKEL (reference sequence). The CDR3 has 13 amino acids. The CDR3 is CASSQVQNYGYTS. Here the CDR3 DNA reads TGTGCCAGCAGCCAAGTACAGAACTATGGCTACACCTCC.

The chain combines TRBV20-1 with TRBJ2-7; D possibly corresponds to TRBD2 (6 bases). The CDR3 runs to 21 residues. Trimming stripped 1 base from V and 0 bases from J, with 31 bases between. Germline CDR1 DFQATT, CDR2 SNEGSKA (reference sequence). CDR3 residues: CSARGGGGRDPTTFSSYEQYF. The CDR3, as DNA: TGCAGTGCTAGAGGGGGTGGAGGGCGGGACCCGACTACCTTCAGCTCCTACGAGCAGTACTTC.

This clonotype has at least ten counts. The chain joins TRBV7-2 to TRBJ2-2; D is undetermined. Between the trimmed V and J ends, which lost 4 bases and 5 bases, there was a span of 8 bases. CDR3 length: 13 residues. In germline, CDR1 is SGHTA, CDR2 FQGNSA. Written as DNA, the CDR3 is TGTGCCAGCAGCTGGCGAGGAACCGGGGAGCTGTTTTTT. Translation gives CASSWRGTGELFF.

This clonotype was seen ten or more times. The genes are TRBV28 and TRBJ2-5, with TRBD2 matching over 10 bases. CDR1 MDHEN and CDR2 SYDVKM come from the germline V gene. With V trimmed by 3 bases and J by 0 bases, 7 bases remained unmatched. The length of the CDR3 is 17 residues. In DNA form, the CDR3 reads TGTGCCAGCAGTTTTTTTACCGGGACTAGCGACCAAGAGACCCAGTACTTC. It translates to CASSFFTGTSDQETQYF. The full variable domain, with the rest looked up from reference TRBV28 and TRBJ2-5, is DVKVTQSSRYLVKRTGEKVFLECVQDMDHENMFWYRQDPGLGLRLIYFSYDVKMKEKGDIPEGYSVSREKKERFSLILESASTNQTSMYLCASSFFTGTSDQETQYFGPGTRLLVL.

Ten or more counts support this clonotype. This chain uses TRBV21-1 with TRBJ1-6; the D call of TRBD1 is as the table states it, not checked on the DNA. TRBV21-1 is a recognized pseudogene. This CDR3 spans 18 amino acids. The CDR3 DNA reads as TGTGCCAGCAGCAAAGGGGGCAGGGGACCCCCTCCTAATTCACCCCTCCACTTT. It codes for CASSKGGRGPPPNSPLHF.

This clonotype was seen a handful of times. The CDR3 nucleotides read TGCAGTGCTAGAGAGACAGGGGGCAATGGCTACACCTTC. Translation: CSARETGGNGYTF. The rearrangement uses TRBV20-1 and TRBJ1-2; 10 bases are a match to TRBD1. The junction had 1 base not matched to a gene; V was cut back by 0 bases and J by 6 bases. Germline V CDR1 and CDR2: DFQATT, SNEGSKA (reference sequence). The CDR3 is made up of 13 amino acids.

This clonotype appeared many times. The V call is TRBV20-1, the J call TRBJ2-1; perhaps D is TRBD1 or TRBD2 (6 bases each). Germline CDR1 is DFQATT and CDR2 is SNEGSKA (reference sequence). The CDR3 covers 13 residues. V was clipped by 3 bases and J by 5 bases, with 11 bases between them. The CDR3, as DNA: TGCAGTGCTAGCGGGGGCGGCCACAATGAGCAGTTCTTC. Protein: CSASGGGHNEQFF.

V is TRBV5-1 and J is TRBJ2-6; D may be TRBD2 (5 bases). In germline, CDR1 is SGHRS, CDR2 YFSETQ. The CDR3 is 15 residues long. Trimming left V 5 bases short and J 0 bases short, with 9 bases between. CDR3 DNA sequence: TGCGCCAGCAGGGGAGCCCACTCTGGGGCCAACGTCCTGACTTTC. It encodes CASRGAHSGANVLTF.

About this clonotype: Possible read error: a much larger clone is one base away. V usage is TRBV12-3 or TRBV12-4 and J usage is TRBJ2-1; D is uncertain. V shed 2 bases and J shed 3 bases, with 11 bases lying between them. This CDR3 has 15 residues. The CDR3 here is CASSLSWVNYNEQFF. CDR3 sequence (DNA): TGTGCCAGCAGTTTAAGTTGGGTGAACTACAATGAGCAGTTCTTC.

The chain uses TRBV7-6 and TRBJ2-7; D possibly corresponds to TRBD1 (5 bases). This CDR3 contains 14 residues. Per the germline V gene, CDR1 is SGHVS and CDR2 is FNYEAQ. Between the trimmed V and J ends, which lost 5 bases and 1 base, there was a span of 12 bases. The CDR3 DNA follows: TGTGCCAGCAGCCATGCAGGGTCGTCCTACGAGCAGTACTTC. Amino acid sequence: CASSHAGSSYEQYF.

This clonotype has at least ten counts. CDR3 protein: CSVVGGYFQETQYF. The CDR3 nucleotides read TGCAGCGTTGTCGGCGGCTACTTCCAAGAGACCCAGTACTTC. The chain employs TRBV29-1 and TRBJ2-5; D call uncertain. The CDR3 is 14 residues long. Trimming cost V 4 bases and J 1 base, with 13 bases left between them. Germline V lookup: CDR1 SQVTM, CDR2 ANQGSEA.

V usage is TRBV5-1 and J usage is TRBJ1-1, with D possibly matching TRBD1 (5 bases). This CDR3 is built from 18 residues. Germline V gives CDR1 SGHRS, CDR2 YFSETQ. The germline V and J ends were trimmed by 0 bases and 3 bases, with 21 bases remaining between them. CDR3 protein: CASSLGLTRVALHTEAFF. Here the CDR3 DNA reads TGCGCCAGCAGCTTGGGGCTTACCAGGGTGGCGTTGCACACTGAAGCTTTCTTT.